Following are 20 T cell receptor beta chains from one sample sequenced in a study of cytomegalovirus exposure and HLA in healthy donors (dated by TCRdb to 2015 to 2018). Library preparation used the immunoSEQ multiplex PCR assay. For the multiplex PCR, a mixture combining 60 forward primers for TCR Vbeta segments and 13 reverse primers for TCR Jbeta segments was used. Drawn from immuneACCESS, this table holds only the in-frame rearrangements with V and J called that TCRdb kept. Clones are partly lost; checked studies trace under half to an unresolved V gene and leave the rest unexplained. The sample table contains roughly 99,000 clones; only one count was recorded for 70% to 85% of them. 4.2% of the sample is held by the ten biggest clonotypes. Input material: PBMCs. All receptors come from a male donor in good health and CMV-seronegative.

A remark on this clone: Since no conserved phenylalanine or tryptophan closes the CDR3, a read error is the likely cause. The DNA is omitted, as the CDR3 cannot be located on it reliably, and the CDR3 follows TCRdb's listing. The rearrangement links TRBV6-1 to TRBJ1-1. Per germline, CDR1 MNHNS and CDR2 SASEGT. The CDR3 spans 8 residues, counting both ends. This CDR3 is CATGREGT.

The chain has TRBV20-1 and TRBJ2-7, with D hard to call. CDR1 is DFQATT, CDR2 SNEGSKA, per germline (reference sequence). V was pared by 7 bases and J by 2 bases, with 9 bases between. The CDR3 covers 11 residues. CDR3 in DNA: TGCAGTGTTGTAGAAGCCTACGAGCAGTACTTC. This encodes CSVVEAYEQYF.

The chain combines TRBV7-3 with TRBJ2-1; 10 bases align to TRBD2. The CDR3 runs to 14 residues. The ends lost 5 bases at V and 12 bases at J; junction bases unmatched: 10. Germline V lookup: CDR1 SGHTA, CDR2 FQGTGA. CDR3 bases: TGTGCCAGCAGCCCCTCGGCGGTAGCGGGAGGGCAGTTCTTC. Translation: CASSPSAVAGGQFF.

The chain couples TRBV9 to TRBJ2-5; the match to TRBD2 covers 7 bases. The CDR3 covers 14 residues. Looked up from germline, CDR1 is SGDLS and CDR2 is YYNGEE. V lost 3 bases, J lost 5 bases, and 7 bases stayed unmatched. In DNA, the CDR3 is TGTGCCAGCAGCGCACTAGCGTCAGGCGAGACCCAGTACTTC. It yields the protein CASSALASGETQYF.

The rearrangement links TRBV27 to TRBJ1-2, with TRBD1 matching over 10 bases. The germline CDR1 and CDR2 sequences are MNHEY and SMNVEV (reference sequence). V shed 5 bases and J 4 bases; nucleotides not matched to a gene: 7. The CDR3 runs to 15 residues. CDR3 loop: CASSKWDRGPYGYTF. In DNA, the CDR3 is TGTGCCAGCAGTAAGTGGGACAGGGGTCCCTATGGCTACACCTTC.

This clone appeared a single time. The chain links TRBV29-1 to TRBJ1-1, with D perhaps TRBD1 (5 bases). Germline-derived CDR1 and CDR2 are SQVTM and ANQGSEA. Deletions cut 4 bases from V and 4 bases from J, with 13 bases between. CDR3 length: 13 amino acids. This CDR3 is CSVVAGGATEAFF. The CDR3, as DNA: TGCAGCGTTGTTGCAGGTGGGGCCACTGAAGCTTTCTTT.

The chain employs TRBV23-1 and TRBJ1-2; D call uncertain. TRBV23-1 is noted as an ORF with a role that remains uncertain. V lost 2 bases, J lost 6 bases, and 13 bases lay in between. The CDR3 runs to 14 residues. The CDR3 region has the DNA TGCGCCAGCAGTCAACGGTCGGTGCAAAATGGCTACACCTTC. It yields the protein CASSQRSVQNGYTF.

V is TRBV5-1 and J is TRBJ2-1; 9 bases agree with TRBD2. V was clipped by 8 bases and J by 3 bases; unmatched bases: 9. This CDR3 comprises 15 residues. Germline loops: CDR1 SGHRS, CDR2 YFSETQ. As DNA, the CDR3 is TGCGCCAGTGAGTATGTAGCGGGGGTCTACAATGAGCAGTTCTTC. Its protein product is CASEYVAGVYNEQFF.

This chain links TRBV11-2 with TRBJ2-7; TRBD2 matches 9 bases. Germline-derived CDR1 and CDR2 are SGHAT and FQNNGV. The CDR3 extends over 16 amino acids. After removal of 2 bases from V and 6 bases from J, the junction contained 11 bases not matched to a gene. The CDR3 sequence: CASSLHRLAGWLEQYF. The CDR3 DNA reads TGTGCCAGCAGCTTACATCGTCTAGCGGGATGGCTCGAGCAGTACTTC.

The sample holds a few counts of this clone. The V gene is TRBV29-1, the J gene TRBJ2-2; 7 bases are shared with TRBD2. Looked up from germline, CDR1 is SQVTM and CDR2 is ANQGSEA. Trimming removed 7 bases from V and 4 bases from J; junction bases left unmatched: 18. The CDR3 extends over 17 amino acids. In nucleotides, the CDR3 is TGCAGCGCTGGGGGGTCCAGCGGGAAGGTCGGCACCGGGGAGCTGTTTTTT. The encoded protein is CSAGGSSGKVGTGELFF.

The CDR3 loop reads CAWSVLEVGYTF. The CDR3, as DNA: TGTGCCTGGAGTGTACTTGAGGTCGGCTACACCTTC. This chain joins TRBV30 and TRBJ1-2; no firm D call. CDR1 GTSNPN and CDR2 SVGIG come from the germline V gene (reference sequence). The CDR3 covers 12 residues. V lost 0 bases to trimming and J lost 8 bases, with 10 bases between them.

V and J are TRBV18 and TRBJ1-1; the D is unclear. Trimming shortened V by 6 bases and J by 3 bases, and 11 bases separated the two germline ends. This CDR3 contains 13 residues. Germline assignment: CDR1 KGHSH and CDR2 LQKENI. DNA for the CDR3: TGTGCCAGCTCCGTCCACCCAGACACTGAAGCTTTCTTT. Protein product: CASSVHPDTEAFF.

The gene calls are TRBV7-2 and TRBJ2-7; 9 nucleotides line up with TRBD2. The CDR3 totals 14 residues. The germline CDR1 and CDR2 sequences are SGHTA and FQGNSA. Germline trimming cut 5 bases from V and 2 bases from J; bases unmatched to any gene: 4. CDR3 nucleotide sequence: TGTGCCAGCAGCACTCAGCGGGGGGCCTACGAGCAGTACTTC. Translating it yields CASSTQRGAYEQYF.

This sequence joins TRBV27 and TRBJ2-1, with 9 bases fitting TRBD1. Germline V lookup: CDR1 MNHEY, CDR2 SMNVEV (reference sequence). The CDR3 covers 17 residues. V was pared by 2 bases and J by 4 bases, with 9 bases of the junction left unmatched. The CDR3, as DNA: TGTGCCAGCAGTTTACGGGGACAGGGACTCGGTTACAATGAGCAGTTCTTC. The encoded protein is CASSLRGQGLGYNEQFF.

This clone appeared once. This chain uses TRBV7-9 with TRBJ2-7, with a tentative D call TRBD1 (5 bases). The CDR3 totals 13 residues. V shed 2 bases and J shed 10 bases, with 15 bases lying between them. Germline CDR1 is SEHNR and CDR2 is FQNEAQ (reference sequence). DNA of the CDR3: TGTGCCAGCAGCTTATCCAGGGTCACCGAACAGTACTTC. Translated, it gives CASSLSRVTEQYF.

The rearrangement uses TRBV19 and TRBJ1-2; D might be TRBD1 (6 bases). V lost 4 bases to trimming and J lost 7 bases, with 16 bases between them. Germline lookup yields CDR1 LNHDA and CDR2 SQIVND (reference sequence). This CDR3 comprises 14 residues. CDR3 in amino acids: CASSTQGNRAGYTF. The DNA for the CDR3 is TGTGCCAGTAGTACCCAGGGGAACAGGGCTGGCTACACCTTC.

The chain joins TRBV18 to TRBJ1-5, with D unresolved. This CDR3 is built from 16 residues. Germline-derived CDR1 and CDR2 are KGHSH and LQKENI. Trimming removed 1 base from V and 0 bases from J, with 10 bases in between. CDR3 sequence: CASSPRGRLSNQPQHF. For the CDR3, the DNA is TGTGCCAGCTCACCACGCGGGCGGCTTAGCAATCAGCCCCAGCATTTT.

In its sample, this clone was seen a few times. The J gene is TRBJ2-1, the V gene TRBV2, with 7 bases fitting TRBD1. Germline loops: CDR1 SNHLY, CDR2 FYNNEI. J was trimmed by 15 bases and V by 5 bases; bases with no gene match: 13. The length of the CDR3 is 13 residues. CDR3 nucleotides: TGTGCCAGCAGTTCGAGGTCAGGGGGTGGTCTGTTCTTC. Translating it yields CASSSRSGGGLFF.

This chain joins TRBV15 and TRBJ2-1, with D possibly TRBD1 on 5 matching bases. The length of the CDR3 is 16 residues. Trimming cost V 5 bases and J 0 bases, with 14 bases left between them. The germline gives CDR1 LNHNV, CDR2 YYDKDF (reference sequence). CDR3 protein: CATSPRQYSSYNEQFF. CDR3 DNA: TGTGCCACCAGCCCAAGACAGTACAGCTCCTACAATGAGCAGTTCTTC.

The chain is built from TRBV28 and TRBJ2-1; TRBD1 aligns across 7 bases. Losses at the gene ends were 8 bases for V and 0 bases for J; bases not matched to a gene: 4. This CDR3 spans 14 amino acids. The germline V gene encodes CDR1 MDHEN and CDR2 SYDVKM. CDR3 in DNA: TGTGCCAGCCGAGACAGGGCCTCCTACAATGAGCAGTTCTTC. It codes for CASRDRASYNEQFF.